This record looks at one TCR beta chain sequence and its context. Adults between about 18 and 95 years of age took part from about 24 US areas. The entry originates in a study of blood T cell repertoires in COVID-19. Turning to the study itself: Material from acute and convalescent COVID-19 was sourced from the United States, Italy and Spain.

Trimming pared 3 bases from V and 6 bases from J, leaving 12 bases between. The CDR3 is 15 residues long. Germline CDR1 reads SGHTA; CDR2 reads FQGNSA. Per the authors' pipeline: How many nucleated cells were present was estimated from reference gene primer amplification. Data came from immunoSEQ multiplex PCR; TCRdb stores just in-frame clones and leaves some out. D and trimming come from the DNA, and the V and J calls and clone size come from that table. The table has about 300,000 clones, 85% seen once. This chain connects TRBV7-2 to TRBJ1-6; D might be TRBD1 (6 bases). The TCR originated in a woman younger than 45 who had been exposed to COVID-19. The sequenced sample was PBMCs or T cells enriched from blood (not recorded which). This CDR3 reads CASSFGQTANSPLHF. DNA of the CDR3: TGTGCCAGCAGCTTCGGACAGACAGCTAATTCACCCCTCCACTTT.